The present T cell receptor beta chain was sequenced within a study of cytomegalovirus exposure and HLA in healthy donors. General observations from the study: An Asian-associated ancestry cluster reportedly showed fewer N-insertions than the approximately 670-donor mean in a later analysis.

The CDR3 sequence is 16 residues long. V was cut by 0 bases and J by 3 bases, with 12 bases left in between. Per germline, CDR1 ENHRY and CDR2 SYGVKD. Donors likely had unrecorded immune exposures despite being nominally healthy when sampled. Turning to this clone: Its target is not known.

With 60 Vbeta and 13 Jbeta primers, the PCR was carried out. Some clones are missing from TCRdb's copy, which holds only in-frame ones; the method was immunoSEQ multiplex PCR. This sample carries 95,000 to 150,000 clones, around two thirds of them seen once, and the ten largest clones take 8.2%. The clonotype originates from a woman aged 40-49 years in good health and CMV-seropositive. The sample consisted of PBMCs. The V and J genes are TRBV10-3 and TRBJ1-3; D is undetermined. This CDR3 reads CAISESSSGGGNTIYF. The CDR3 nucleotides read TGTGCCATCAGTGAGTCGAGTTCGGGTGGTGGAAACACCATATATTTT.